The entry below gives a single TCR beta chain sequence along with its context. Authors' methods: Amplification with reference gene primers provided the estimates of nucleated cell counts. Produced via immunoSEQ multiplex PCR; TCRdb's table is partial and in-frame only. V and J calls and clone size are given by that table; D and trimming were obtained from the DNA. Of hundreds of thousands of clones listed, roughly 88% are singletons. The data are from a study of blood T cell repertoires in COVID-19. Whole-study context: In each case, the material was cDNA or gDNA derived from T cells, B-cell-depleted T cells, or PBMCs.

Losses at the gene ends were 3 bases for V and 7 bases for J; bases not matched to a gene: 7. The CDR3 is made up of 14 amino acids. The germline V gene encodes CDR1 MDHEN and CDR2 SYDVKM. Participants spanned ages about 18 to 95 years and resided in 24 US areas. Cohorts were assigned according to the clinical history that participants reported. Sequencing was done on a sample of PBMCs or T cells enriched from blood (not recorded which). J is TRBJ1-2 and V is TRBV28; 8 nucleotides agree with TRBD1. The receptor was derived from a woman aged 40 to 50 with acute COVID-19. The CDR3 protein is CASSFSGGYSGYTF. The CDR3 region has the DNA TGTGCCAGCAGTTTCTCAGGGGGCTATTCTGGCTACACCTTC.